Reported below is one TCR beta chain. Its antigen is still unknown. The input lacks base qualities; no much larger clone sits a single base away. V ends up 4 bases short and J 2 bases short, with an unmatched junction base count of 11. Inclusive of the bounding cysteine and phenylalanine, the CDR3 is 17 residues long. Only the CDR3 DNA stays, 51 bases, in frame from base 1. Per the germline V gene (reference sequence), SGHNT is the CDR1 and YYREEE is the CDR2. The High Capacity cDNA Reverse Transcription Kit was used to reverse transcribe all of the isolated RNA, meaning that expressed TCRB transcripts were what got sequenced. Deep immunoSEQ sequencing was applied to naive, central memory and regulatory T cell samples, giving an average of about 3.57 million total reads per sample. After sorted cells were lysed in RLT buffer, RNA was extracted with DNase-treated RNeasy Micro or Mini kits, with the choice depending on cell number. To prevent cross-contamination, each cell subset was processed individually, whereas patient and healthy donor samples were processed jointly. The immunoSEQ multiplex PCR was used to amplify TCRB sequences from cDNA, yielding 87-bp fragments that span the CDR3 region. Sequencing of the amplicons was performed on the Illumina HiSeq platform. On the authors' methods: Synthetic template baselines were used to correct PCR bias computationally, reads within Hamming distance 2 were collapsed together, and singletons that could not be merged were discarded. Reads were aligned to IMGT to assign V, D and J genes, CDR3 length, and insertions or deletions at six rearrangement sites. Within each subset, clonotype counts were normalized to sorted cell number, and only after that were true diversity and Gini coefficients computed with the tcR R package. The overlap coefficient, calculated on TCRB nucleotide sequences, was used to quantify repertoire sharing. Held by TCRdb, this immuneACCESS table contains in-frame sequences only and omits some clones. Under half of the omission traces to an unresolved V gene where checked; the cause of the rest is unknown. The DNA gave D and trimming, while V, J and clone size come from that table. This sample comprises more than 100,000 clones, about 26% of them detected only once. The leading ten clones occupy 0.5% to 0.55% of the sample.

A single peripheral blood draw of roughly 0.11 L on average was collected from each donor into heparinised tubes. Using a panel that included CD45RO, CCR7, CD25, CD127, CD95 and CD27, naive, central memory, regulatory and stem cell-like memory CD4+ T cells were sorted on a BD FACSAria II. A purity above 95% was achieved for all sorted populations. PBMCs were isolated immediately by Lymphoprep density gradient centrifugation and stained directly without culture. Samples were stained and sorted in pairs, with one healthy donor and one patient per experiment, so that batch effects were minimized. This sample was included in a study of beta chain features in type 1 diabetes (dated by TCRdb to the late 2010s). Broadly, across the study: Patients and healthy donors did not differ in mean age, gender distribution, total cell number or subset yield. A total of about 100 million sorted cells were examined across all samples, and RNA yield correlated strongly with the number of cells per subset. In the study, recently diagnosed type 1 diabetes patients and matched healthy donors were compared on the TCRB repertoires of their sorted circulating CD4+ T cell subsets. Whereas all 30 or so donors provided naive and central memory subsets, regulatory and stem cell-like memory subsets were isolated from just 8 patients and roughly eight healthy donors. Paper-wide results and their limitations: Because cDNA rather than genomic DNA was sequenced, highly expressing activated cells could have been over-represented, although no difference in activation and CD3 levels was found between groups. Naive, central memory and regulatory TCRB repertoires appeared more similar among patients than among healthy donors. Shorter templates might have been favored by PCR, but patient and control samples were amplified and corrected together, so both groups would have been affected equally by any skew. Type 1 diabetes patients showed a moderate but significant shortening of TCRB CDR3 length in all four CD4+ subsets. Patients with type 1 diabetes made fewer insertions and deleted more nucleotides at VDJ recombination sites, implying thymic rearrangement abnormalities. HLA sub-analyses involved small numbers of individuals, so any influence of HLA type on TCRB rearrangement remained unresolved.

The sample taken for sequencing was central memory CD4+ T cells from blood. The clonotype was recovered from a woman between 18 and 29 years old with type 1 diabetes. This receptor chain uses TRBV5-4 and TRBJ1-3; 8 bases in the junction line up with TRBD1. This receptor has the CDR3 CASSLLTGASTGNTIYF. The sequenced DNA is TGTGCCAGCAGCCTCCTGACAGGGGCCTCGACTGGAAACACCATATATTTT.